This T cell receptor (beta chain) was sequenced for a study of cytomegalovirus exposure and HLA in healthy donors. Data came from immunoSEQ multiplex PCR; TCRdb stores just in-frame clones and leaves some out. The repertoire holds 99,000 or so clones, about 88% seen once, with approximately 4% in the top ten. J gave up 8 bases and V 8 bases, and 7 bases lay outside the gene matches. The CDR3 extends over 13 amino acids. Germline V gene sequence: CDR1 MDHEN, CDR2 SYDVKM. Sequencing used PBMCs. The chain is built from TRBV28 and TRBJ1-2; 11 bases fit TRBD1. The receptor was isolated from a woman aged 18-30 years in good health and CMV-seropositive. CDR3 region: CASSRTGGYGYTF. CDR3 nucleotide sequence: TGTGCCAGCTCGAGGACAGGGGGCTACGGCTACACCTTC.